This T cell receptor beta chain was captured by sequencing in a study of blood T cells in healthy people across ages. Notes on the study in general: Whereas aged donors had fewer naive CD4+ cells, long-lived donors had more of them and higher diversity. Unsorted PBMCs ruled out conclusive naive versus antigen-experienced comparison. Diversity estimates from one million T cells were considered underestimates.

Remarks on this clonotype: Its antigen remains unidentified.

V shed 4 bases and J shed 0 bases, with 21 bases lying between them. This CDR3 region has 17 residues. Germline V lookup: CDR1 GTSNPN, CDR2 SVGIG (reference sequence). Primed by a sample-barcoded 5' primer and a J-beta primer mix, a second PCR proceeded for roughly 6 to 12 cycles. The template-switch adaptor was a 5' adaptor with 12 random nucleotides. It tagged each cDNA molecule. TCRdb reprocessed the 5' RACE reads with MiXCR, giving one entry per CDR3 protein. This sample yields 1.5 million to 2 million distinct CDR3 sequences, of which over 25% are seen a single time; roughly 8.2% belongs to the top ten.

The chain recombines TRBV30 with TRBJ1-1; a weak D match, TRBD1 (6 bases). This sequence originates from a woman in her twenties or thirties in good health. Sequencing input: blood. The CDR3 here is CAWTLDRTTGMNTEAFF. DNA for the CDR3: TGTGCCTGGACCTTAGACCGTACCACAGGGATGAACACTGAAGCTTTCTTT.